These T cell receptor beta chains were read from a single sample in a study of blood T cells in healthy people across ages. In TCRdb, the 5' RACE reads were re-called with MiXCR into one record per CDR3 protein. The profile shows roughly 2 million distinct CDR3 sequences, around 50% of them singletons. The specimen sequenced was blood. The origin of the receptors is a woman in her thirties or forties in good health. The CDR3 runs from the conserved cysteine through the conserved F or W. Fields, in order: D gene, V gene, CDR3 length, J gene, clone size, CDR3 protein, CDR3 DNA. A D gene is named only where the DNA matches it firmly. Where a row states a size, it is once, few, many or the class of an expanded clone; other rows omit it.

d_call: TRBD1; v_call: TRBV27; cdr3_length: 17; j_call: TRBJ1-4; clone_size: -; cdr3_aa: CASSFRGQAATNEKLFF; cdr3_nt: TGTGCCAGCAGTTTTAGGGGACAGGCTGCAACTAATGAAAAACTGTTTTTT
d_call: -; v_call: TRBV27; cdr3_length: 11; j_call: TRBJ2-3; clone_size: few; cdr3_aa: CASPGPDTQYF; cdr3_nt: TGTGCCAGCCCCGGCCCAGATACGCAGTATTTT
d_call: -; v_call: TRBV20-1; cdr3_length: 14; j_call: TRBJ2-7; clone_size: few; cdr3_aa: CSAREQGRSNEQYF; cdr3_nt: TGCAGTGCTAGAGAGCAGGGGAGATCGAACGAGCAGTACTTC
d_call: -; v_call: TRBV12-3/TRBV12-4; cdr3_length: 13; j_call: TRBJ1-2; clone_size: -; cdr3_aa: CASSTGQHYGYTF; cdr3_nt: TGTGCCAGCAGTACTGGACAGCACTATGGCTACACCTTC
d_call: -; v_call: TRBV15; cdr3_length: 17; j_call: TRBJ1-4; clone_size: -; cdr3_aa: CATSRTPVERIDEKLFF; cdr3_nt: TGTGCCACCAGCAGAACTCCAGTGGAACGAATCGATGAAAAACTGTTTTTT
d_call: -; v_call: TRBV29-1; cdr3_length: 14; j_call: TRBJ2-7; clone_size: few; cdr3_aa: CSVTPGPSSYEQYF; cdr3_nt: TGCAGCGTAACGCCGGGCCCCAGCTCCTACGAGCAGTACTTC
d_call: -; v_call: TRBV7-2; cdr3_length: 15; j_call: TRBJ2-1; clone_size: -; cdr3_aa: CASSLNRPTGHEQFF; cdr3_nt: TGTGCCAGCAGCTTAAATCGACCAACAGGCCATGAGCAGTTCTTC
d_call: -; v_call: TRBV7-2; cdr3_length: 13; j_call: TRBJ1-1; clone_size: -; cdr3_aa: CASTRGGFAEAFF; cdr3_nt: TGTGCCAGCACGCGGGGGGGGTTTGCTGAAGCTTTCTTT
d_call: -; v_call: TRBV20-1; cdr3_length: 15; j_call: TRBJ2-4; clone_size: -; cdr3_aa: CSAQGVRGTKNIQYF; cdr3_nt: TGCAGTGCACAAGGCGTCAGGGGAACCAAAAACATTCAGTACTTC
d_call: -; v_call: TRBV29-1; cdr3_length: 13; j_call: TRBJ2-4; clone_size: -; cdr3_aa: CSVEDRSKNIQYF; cdr3_nt: TGCAGCGTTGAAGACAGGTCGAAAAACATTCAGTACTTC
d_call: -; v_call: TRBV29-1; cdr3_length: 12; j_call: TRBJ2-5; clone_size: -; cdr3_aa: CSVVGRGETQYF; cdr3_nt: TGCAGCGTTGTAGGCAGGGGTGAGACCCAGTACTTC
d_call: -; v_call: TRBV7-9; cdr3_length: 16; j_call: TRBJ2-3; clone_size: -; cdr3_aa: CASSRTRELGTDTQYF; cdr3_nt: TGTGCCAGCAGCCGAACCAGGGAGCTGGGCACAGATACGCAGTATTTT
d_call: -; v_call: TRBV29-1; cdr3_length: 9; j_call: TRBJ1-2; clone_size: -; cdr3_aa: CSHDSGYTF; cdr3_nt: TGCAGCCATGACTCTGGCTACACCTTC
d_call: TRBD1; v_call: TRBV6-5; cdr3_length: 17; j_call: TRBJ2-7; clone_size: few; cdr3_aa: CASSSTGTAKNSYEQYF; cdr3_nt: TGTGCCAGCAGTTCTACCGGGACAGCGAAAAACTCCTACGAGCAGTACTTC
d_call: TRBD1; v_call: TRBV10-3; cdr3_length: 16; j_call: TRBJ1-5; clone_size: few; cdr3_aa: CAISERGTGSTQPQHF; cdr3_nt: TGTGCCATCAGTGAGAGGGGGACAGGGTCGACTCAGCCCCAGCATTTT
d_call: -; v_call: TRBV7-9; cdr3_length: 13; j_call: TRBJ1-4; clone_size: -; cdr3_aa: CASTPTRGEKLFF; cdr3_nt: TGTGCCAGCACCCCAACCCGAGGGGAAAAACTGTTTTTT
d_call: -; v_call: TRBV6-5; cdr3_length: 14; j_call: TRBJ2-1; clone_size: -; cdr3_aa: CASSYGRGRNEQFF; cdr3_nt: TGTGCCAGCAGTTACGGGCGGGGACGGAATGAGCAGTTCTTC
d_call: -; v_call: TRBV18; cdr3_length: 14; j_call: TRBJ1-6; clone_size: few; cdr3_aa: CASSPGQSNSPLHF; cdr3_nt: TGTGCCAGCTCACCCGGACAGTCGAATTCACCCCTCCACTTT
d_call: -; v_call: TRBV18; cdr3_length: 21; j_call: TRBJ2-3; clone_size: -; cdr3_aa: CASSPSAGERPERYSTDTQYF; cdr3_nt: TGTGCCAGCTCACCATCGGCGGGCGAACGTCCCGAGAGATACAGCACAGATACGCAGTATTTT
d_call: TRBD2; v_call: TRBV29-1; cdr3_length: 14; j_call: TRBJ2-1; clone_size: few; cdr3_aa: CSVVLNSGGPEQFF; cdr3_nt: TGCAGCGTTGTCTTGAATAGCGGGGGACCCGAGCAGTTCTTC
d_call: -; v_call: TRBV7-8; cdr3_length: 14; j_call: TRBJ2-7; clone_size: -; cdr3_aa: CASSLGHGLYEQYF; cdr3_nt: TGTGCCAGCAGCTTAGGACATGGGCTCTACGAGCAGTACTTC
d_call: -; v_call: TRBV12-3/TRBV12-4; cdr3_length: 13; j_call: TRBJ2-7; clone_size: -; cdr3_aa: CASSAGIAYEQYF; cdr3_nt: TGTGCCAGCAGTGCCGGTATAGCCTACGAGCAGTACTTC
d_call: -; v_call: TRBV12-3/TRBV12-4; cdr3_length: 15; j_call: TRBJ2-3; clone_size: -; cdr3_aa: CASKFRGGGRDTQYF; cdr3_nt: TGTGCCAGCAAGTTCCGAGGTGGGGGACGGGATACGCAGTATTTT
d_call: TRBD1; v_call: TRBV6-1; cdr3_length: 15; j_call: TRBJ1-4; clone_size: once; cdr3_aa: CASRDRDRANEKLFF; cdr3_nt: TGTGCCAGCAGGGACAGGGATCGGGCTAATGAAAAACTGTTTTTT
d_call: -; v_call: TRBV4-2; cdr3_length: 16; j_call: TRBJ2-3; clone_size: few; cdr3_aa: CASSGRAEASTDTQYF; cdr3_nt: TGTGCCAGCAGCGGTAGGGCAGAAGCTAGCACAGATACGCAGTATTTT
d_call: TRBD1; v_call: TRBV28; cdr3_length: 15; j_call: TRBJ2-7; clone_size: -; cdr3_aa: CASSLGRTGGREQYF; cdr3_nt: TGTGCCAGCAGTTTAGGCCGGACAGGGGGCAGGGAGCAGTACTTC
d_call: -; v_call: TRBV27; cdr3_length: 15; j_call: TRBJ2-5; clone_size: few; cdr3_aa: CASSPLTGTQETQYF; cdr3_nt: TGTGCCAGCAGTCCCCTAACAGGGACCCAAGAGACCCAGTACTTC
d_call: -; v_call: TRBV29-1; cdr3_length: 13; j_call: TRBJ2-5; clone_size: few; cdr3_aa: CSSTRLGSGEQYF; cdr3_nt: TGCAGCTCAACGCGCCTGGGTAGTGGAGAGCAGTACTTC
d_call: -; v_call: TRBV4-3; cdr3_length: 15; j_call: TRBJ2-5; clone_size: -; cdr3_aa: CASSQDTNRAETQYF; cdr3_nt: TGCGCCAGCAGCCAAGATACAAACAGGGCAGAGACCCAGTACTTC
d_call: TRBD1; v_call: TRBV6-2/TRBV6-3; cdr3_length: 14; j_call: TRBJ2-1; clone_size: few; cdr3_aa: CASSYSAGGFEQFF; cdr3_nt: TGTGCCAGCAGTTACTCGGCAGGGGGCTTTGAGCAGTTCTTC
d_call: -; v_call: TRBV7-3; cdr3_length: 15; j_call: TRBJ2-1; clone_size: few; cdr3_aa: CASSLGTDSYNEQFF; cdr3_nt: TGTGCCAGCAGCTTAGGTACAGACTCCTACAATGAGCAGTTCTTC
d_call: -; v_call: TRBV20-1; cdr3_length: 11; j_call: TRBJ2-7; clone_size: many; cdr3_aa: CSASSSREQYF; cdr3_nt: TGCAGTGCTAGTTCAAGTCGCGAGCAGTACTTC
d_call: -; v_call: TRBV6-2/TRBV6-3; cdr3_length: 15; j_call: TRBJ2-7; clone_size: -; cdr3_aa: CASGPPGLSSYEQYF; cdr3_nt: TGTGCCAGCGGTCCTCCGGGACTCAGCTCCTACGAGCAGTACTTC
d_call: -; v_call: TRBV24-1; cdr3_length: 12; j_call: TRBJ2-1; clone_size: few; cdr3_aa: CATSFGGREQFF; cdr3_nt: TGTGCCACCAGTTTCGGCGGCCGAGAGCAGTTCTTC
d_call: -; v_call: TRBV12-3/TRBV12-4; cdr3_length: 11; j_call: TRBJ1-4; clone_size: -; cdr3_aa: CASTLGGELFF; cdr3_nt: TGTGCCAGCACCTTGGGCGGCGAACTGTTTTTT
d_call: -; v_call: TRBV6-1; cdr3_length: 12; j_call: TRBJ2-5; clone_size: -; cdr3_aa: CASSEYTWTQYF; cdr3_nt: TGTGCCAGCAGTGAATACACCTGGACCCAGTACTTC
d_call: -; v_call: TRBV7-3; cdr3_length: 15; j_call: TRBJ2-5; clone_size: -; cdr3_aa: CASSRTGWDQETQYF; cdr3_nt: TGTGCCAGCAGTCGCACGGGGTGGGACCAAGAGACCCAGTACTTC
d_call: -; v_call: TRBV7-2; cdr3_length: 14; j_call: TRBJ1-2; clone_size: -; cdr3_aa: CASYWGQEGYGYTF; cdr3_nt: TGTGCCAGCTACTGGGGGCAAGAAGGCTATGGCTACACCTTC
d_call: TRBD2; v_call: TRBV27; cdr3_length: 20; j_call: TRBJ2-3; clone_size: -; cdr3_aa: CASSLYGGGHPPIGTDTQYF; cdr3_nt: TGTGCCAGCAGTTTATATGGCGGGGGGCATCCCCCTATCGGCACAGATACGCAGTATTTT
d_call: -; v_call: TRBV7-8; cdr3_length: 14; j_call: TRBJ1-1; clone_size: -; cdr3_aa: CASSFIGADTEAFF; cdr3_nt: TGTGCCAGCAGCTTCATCGGGGCTGACACTGAAGCTTTCTTT
d_call: TRBD1; v_call: TRBV10-3; cdr3_length: 14; j_call: TRBJ1-2; clone_size: -; cdr3_aa: CAISVKTGAEGYTF; cdr3_nt: TGTGCCATCAGTGTAAAGACAGGGGCGGAGGGCTACACCTTC
d_call: -; v_call: TRBV20-1; cdr3_length: 14; j_call: TRBJ2-5; clone_size: once; cdr3_aa: CSATEIQGGETQYF; cdr3_nt: TGCAGTGCTACGGAAATACAGGGAGGAGAGACCCAGTACTTC
d_call: TRBD2; v_call: TRBV6-6; cdr3_length: 14; j_call: TRBJ2-7; clone_size: -; cdr3_aa: CASTPQTSAAEQYF; cdr3_nt: TGTGCCAGCACTCCCCAGACTAGCGCGGCTGAGCAGTACTTC
d_call: -; v_call: TRBV21-1; cdr3_length: 14; j_call: TRBJ1-2; clone_size: few; cdr3_aa: CASRPFGVTYGYTF; cdr3_nt: TGTGCCAGCCGCCCTTTTGGGGTTACCTATGGCTACACCTTC
d_call: TRBD2; v_call: TRBV28; cdr3_length: 14; j_call: TRBJ2-7; clone_size: -; cdr3_aa: CASHGRGFSYEQYF; cdr3_nt: TGTGCCAGCCACGGGAGGGGGTTCTCCTACGAGCAGTACTTC
d_call: -; v_call: TRBV28; cdr3_length: 15; j_call: TRBJ2-2; clone_size: -; cdr3_aa: CASSAPGARTGELFF; cdr3_nt: TGTGCCAGCAGTGCCCCGGGGGCGCGGACCGGGGAGCTGTTTTTT
d_call: -; v_call: TRBV4-1; cdr3_length: 17; j_call: TRBJ2-2; clone_size: -; cdr3_aa: CASSQDYDSANTGELFF; cdr3_nt: TGCGCCAGCAGCCAAGATTACGACAGCGCGAACACCGGGGAGCTGTTTTTT